This T cell receptor beta chain was recovered during a study of blood T cell repertoires in COVID-19. At the level of the study: The study drew acute and convalescent COVID-19 samples from the United States, Italy and Spain.

Using immunoSEQ multiplex PCR, the repertoire was profiled, and TCRdb retains in-frame clones only, with some absent. The table has 300,000 to 350,000 clones, about nine tenths seen once; the top ten hold just over 1%. The CDR3 runs 16 residues. V lost 1 base, J lost 5 bases, and 9 bases stayed unmatched. CDR1 is SGHTA, CDR2 FQGNSA, per germline. The sequence derives from a woman between 25 and 40 years old who had been exposed to COVID-19. The rearrangement joins TRBV7-2 to TRBJ2-7, with TRBD2 matching 9 bases. The specimen sequenced was PBMCs or T cells enriched from blood (not recorded which). CDR3 sequence: CASSLVAASGNNEQYF. The DNA of the CDR3 is TGTGCCAGCAGCTTAGTAGCCGCTAGCGGGAATAACGAGCAGTACTTC.